Presented here are 25 T cell receptor beta chains from one specimen sequenced in a study of blood T cell repertoires in COVID-19 (dated by TCRdb to the early 2020s). Library construction relied on the immunoSEQ multiplex PCR assay. Held by TCRdb, this immuneACCESS table contains in-frame sequences only and omits some clones. Under half of the omission traces to an unresolved V gene where checked; the cause of the rest is unknown. Here the sample has 200,000 to 300,000 clones; roughly 88% occur a single time. The ten largest make up 0.65% to 0.95% of the sample. Material: peripheral blood. These TCRs come from a woman aged 30 to 39 with acute or convalescent COVID-19.

J is TRBJ2-7 and V is TRBV28, with TRBD1 identical over 9 bases. This CDR3 is 14 amino acids long. J gave up 0 bases and V 7 bases, and 4 bases lay outside the gene matches. Germline V gene sequence: CDR1 MDHEN, CDR2 SYDVKM. CDR3 sequence: CASKTGGPSYEQYF. The CDR3, as DNA: TGTGCCAGCAAAACAGGGGGCCCCTCCTACGAGCAGTACTTC. The full variable domain, completed using reference TRBV28 and TRBJ2-7, is DVKVTQSSRYLVKRTGEKVFLECVQDMDHENMFWYRQDPGLGLRLIYFSYDVKMKEKGDIPEGYSVSREKKERFSLILESASTNQTSMYLCASKTGGPSYEQYFGPGTRLTVT.

This clone has a handful of counts. This chain links TRBV28 with TRBJ2-3, with D possibly TRBD1 on 5 matching bases. This CDR3 has 15 residues. Germline V gene sequence: CDR1 MDHEN, CDR2 SYDVKM. Trimming removed 6 bases from V and 1 base from J, with 14 bases in between. The CDR3 is CASSRDTGGTDTQYF. CDR3 in DNA: TGTGCCAGCAGCCGAGACACAGGCGGCACAGATACGCAGTATTTT.

The gene calls are TRBV7-9 and TRBJ2-3; the match to TRBD1 covers 9 bases. The V gene end was trimmed by 2 bases and the J gene end by 1 base; junction bases not matched to a gene: 7. This CDR3 contains 17 residues. Germline assignment: CDR1 SEHNR and CDR2 FQNEAQ (reference sequence). The CDR3 protein is CASSLMGQGARTDTQYF. The CDR3 nucleotides read TGTGCCAGCAGCTTAATGGGACAGGGTGCGCGCACAGATACGCAGTATTTT.

This chain uses TRBV5-1 with TRBJ2-1, with 7 bases matching TRBD1. CDR3 size: 16 residues. Unmatched junction bases numbered 10, after V lost 4 bases and J lost 3 bases. The germline CDR1 and CDR2 sequences are SGHRS and YFSETQ. CDR3 bases: TGCGCCAGCAGCCTGAGGGGGCCTCCCCTCTACAATGAGCAGTTCTTC. This sequence encodes CASSLRGPPLYNEQFF.

V and J are TRBV30 and TRBJ2-3; TRBD2 aligns across 14 bases. From germline, CDR1 is GTSNPN and CDR2 SVGIG (reference sequence). V gave up 7 bases and J gave up 1 base; unmatched junction bases: 7. The CDR3 runs 16 residues. The CDR3 loop reads CAFGLAGGPGTDTQYF. DNA for the CDR3: TGTGCCTTCGGACTAGCGGGAGGTCCTGGCACAGATACGCAGTATTTT.

V usage is TRBV6-2 or TRBV6-3 and J usage is TRBJ1-5; D is ambiguous. V shed 0 bases and J shed 7 bases, with 13 bases lying between them. The CDR3 loop spans 15 amino acids. Germline V gene sequence: CDR1 MNHEY, CDR2 SVGEGT. As DNA, the CDR3 is TGTGCCAGCAGTTACTCGGGCTTCGAGTACCAGCCCCAGCATTTT. Translated, it gives CASSYSGFEYQPQHF.

In DNA form, the CDR3 reads TGTGCCAGCAGGCTTCTAGGCCAAGAGACCCAGTACTTC. Encoded protein: CASRLLGQETQYF. This sequence joins TRBV12-3 or TRBV12-4 and TRBJ2-5; D unresolved. Trimming shortened V by 6 bases and J by 1 base, and 9 bases separated the two germline ends. The CDR3 consists of 13 residues.

CDR3 residues: CASSSRDRVGTEAFF. CDR3 nucleotides: TGTGCCAGCAGCTCGCGGGACAGGGTAGGGACTGAAGCTTTCTTT. The chain employs TRBV7-8 and TRBJ1-1; 9 bases map to TRBD1. V lost 4 bases, J lost 5 bases, and 8 bases stayed unmatched. This CDR3 has 15 residues. Per the germline V gene, CDR1 is SGHVS and CDR2 is FQNEAQ.

This chain links TRBV18 with TRBJ2-1; TRBD1 matches 8 bases. Germline V gives CDR1 KGHSH, CDR2 LQKENI. CDR3 length: 15 amino acids. With 4 bases clipped from V and 6 bases from J, the junction kept 8 bases outside the gene matches. The CDR3 sequence: CASSRTGGQINEQFF. In DNA form, the CDR3 reads TGTGCCAGCTCACGAACAGGGGGGCAGATCAATGAGCAGTTCTTC.

This clone turned up a few times. The CDR3 spells CASSFETSGRAYEQYF. As DNA, the CDR3 is TGTGCCAGCAGTTTCGAGACTAGCGGGAGGGCCTACGAGCAGTACTTC. The chain combines TRBV6-5 with TRBJ2-7; 14 bases map to TRBD2. The CDR3 extends over 16 amino acids. From germline, CDR1 is MNHEY and CDR2 SVGAGI. V lost 4 bases to trimming and J lost 2 bases; unmatched junction nucleotides: 4.

V and J are TRBV18 and TRBJ1-3; no clear D gene. The CDR3 spans 15 residues. The V gene's germline CDR1 is KGHSH and CDR2 LQKENI. The V end lost 2 bases, the J end lost 0 bases, and 8 bases lay between the germline ends. CDR3 sequence: CASSPFPLSGNTIYF. CDR3 bases: TGTGCCAGCTCACCATTTCCCCTCTCTGGAAACACCATATATTTT.

The gene calls are TRBV7-2 and TRBJ2-7, with TRBD2 identical over 9 bases. J lost 1 base, V lost 2 bases, and 9 bases had no gene match. Per germline, CDR1 SGHTA and CDR2 FQGNSA. This CDR3 contains 17 residues. The CDR3 coding sequence is TGTGCCAGCAGCTTACAAGAAGCGGGAGGTTTATCCTACGAGCAGTACTTC. Translating gives CASSLQEAGGLSYEQYF.

The chain employs TRBV5-4 and TRBJ1-3, with a tentative D call TRBD1 (5 bases). Germline V CDR1 and CDR2: SGHNT, YYREEE (reference sequence). The CDR3 totals 12 residues. The V gene lost 1 base and the J gene lost 7 bases, with 6 bases spanning the gap. CDR3 coding DNA: TGTGCCAGCAGCTTGTCAGGGAACACCATATATTTT. Translating gives CASSLSGNTIYF.

Regarding this clone: This sample includes further DNA sequences coding for the same CDR3. J is TRBJ2-1 and V is TRBV18, with D hard to call. The CDR3 is 12 amino acids. Germline CDR1 KGHSH, CDR2 LQKENI. V lost 0 bases and J lost 9, with 6 bases in between. DNA of the CDR3: TGTGCCAGCTCACCACCGGTGAGTGAGCAGTTCTTC. Translating it yields CASSPPVSEQFF.

Here the CDR3 DNA reads TGTGCCAGCAGCGTAGTGTCCGGTGCCGCCTCCTACGAGCAGTACTTC. Protein product: CASSVVSGAASYEQYF. The chain uses TRBV9 and TRBJ2-7; no reliable D call. CDR3 length equals 16 residues. Germline assignment: CDR1 SGDLS and CDR2 YYNGEE. Trimming pared 0 bases from V and 0 bases from J, leaving 13 bases between.

This clone has just one count. The J gene is TRBJ1-4, the V gene TRBV2; the match to TRBD1 covers 7 bases. CDR3 length: 13 residues. CDR1 is SNHLY and CDR2 is FYNNEI in the germline V gene. J lost 5 bases, V lost 7 bases, and 4 bases had no gene match. CDR3 loop: CASIPGQNEKLFF. The DNA for the CDR3 is TGTGCCAGCATTCCGGGACAGAATGAAAAACTGTTTTTT.

This clone was detected once. The V gene is TRBV7-2, the J gene TRBJ2-5, with 12 bases fitting TRBD2. Germline V lookup: CDR1 SGHTA, CDR2 FQGNSA. This CDR3 is 15 amino acids long. The V segment lost 5 bases and the J segment 5 bases; nucleotides outside the gene matches: 6. CDR3: CASSGGLAGYETQYF. CDR3 DNA sequence: TGTGCCAGCAGCGGTGGACTAGCGGGATATGAGACCCAGTACTTC.

This clone showed up just once. V and J are TRBV2 and TRBJ1-1; no firm D call. The germline CDR1 and CDR2 sequences are SNHLY and FYNNEI. The CDR3 runs 15 residues. V lost 2 bases and J 4 bases, leaving 14 bases between the germline ends. CDR3 in DNA: TGTGCCAGCAGTGAAACCGAGCGGACGATCACTGAAGCTTTCTTT. Translation: CASSETERTITEAFF. The full variable domain, rest sourced from reference TRBV2 and TRBJ1-1, is EPEVTQTPSHQVTQMGQEVILRCVPISNHLYFYWYRQILGQKVEFLVSFYNNEISEKSEIFDDQFSVERPDGSNFTLKIRSTKLEDSAMYFCASSETERTITEAFFGQGTRLTVV.

This clone was observed a single time. The V gene is TRBV25-1, the J gene TRBJ2-5, with D perhaps matching TRBD1 (5 bases). This CDR3 has 14 amino acids. Germline-derived CDR1 and CDR2 are MGHDK and SYGVNS. The V and J ends lost 7 bases and 4 bases respectively, with 16 bases between them. CDR3 nucleotides: TGTGCCAGCACTAGGACAAATTGGGTAGAGACCCAGTACTTC. Protein sequence: CASTRTNWVETQYF.

CDR3 sequence (DNA): TGTGCCAGCAGCTTGGGGGCGGGAAATGAGCAGTTCTTC. It translates to CASSLGAGNEQFF. This sequence joins TRBV5-6 and TRBJ2-1, with TRBD2 as a possible D gene (6 bases). The V gene lost 0 bases and the J gene lost 7 bases, with 8 bases spanning the gap. This CDR3 contains 13 residues. Germline V lookup: CDR1 SGHDT, CDR2 YYEEEE.

The chain employs TRBV6-4 and TRBJ1-2; 8 positions agree with TRBD1. Per germline, CDR1 MRHNA and CDR2 SNTAGT. The CDR3 length is 14 residues. J gave up 3 bases and V 6 bases, and 6 bases lay outside the gene matches. The CDR3, as DNA: TGTGCCAGCAGCAGGACAGGGCTAGACTATGGCTACACCTTC. Its translation: CASSRTGLDYGYTF.

This chain joins TRBV19 and TRBJ1-6, with 11 bases fitting TRBD1. Germline V CDR1 and CDR2: LNHDA, SQIVND (reference sequence). The V segment lost 10 bases and the J segment 10 bases; nucleotides outside the gene matches: 12. This CDR3 contains 15 residues. The CDR3: CATTEGQGAGSPLHF. CDR3 DNA: TGTGCCACCACGGAAGGACAGGGGGCAGGATCACCCCTCCACTTT.

The gene calls are TRBV5-1 and TRBJ1-1, with D unclear. CDR3 size: 14 residues. The germline V and J ends were trimmed by 0 bases and 0 bases, with 6 bases remaining between them. CDR1 and CDR2 from the germline V gene are SGHRS and YFSETQ. In nucleotides, the CDR3 is TGCGCCAGCAGCTTGGGGGCGCTGAACACTGAAGCTTTCTTT. This sequence encodes CASSLGALNTEAFF.

The gene calls are TRBV30 and TRBJ1-1; D unclear. CDR3 length equals 16 residues. Germline CDR1 and CDR2: GTSNPN and SVGIG (reference sequence). Trimming shortened V by 0 bases and J by 0 bases, and 14 bases separated the two germline ends. CDR3 DNA sequence: TGTGCCTGGAGTGTAAGTTCAGGATGGGTGAACACTGAAGCTTTCTTT. Its translation is CAWSVSSGWVNTEAFF.

The chain combines TRBV30 with TRBJ2-1, with 12 bases that match TRBD1. V trimming: 2 bases; J trimming: 7 bases; junction bases outside the gene matches: 9. The CDR3 covers 16 residues. CDR1 is GTSNPN and CDR2 is SVGIG in the germline V gene (reference sequence). The DNA of the CDR3 is TGTGCCTGGAGTCAGGGGACAGGGGGCTTCCCAAATGAGCAGTTCTTC. Protein sequence: CAWSQGTGGFPNEQFF.